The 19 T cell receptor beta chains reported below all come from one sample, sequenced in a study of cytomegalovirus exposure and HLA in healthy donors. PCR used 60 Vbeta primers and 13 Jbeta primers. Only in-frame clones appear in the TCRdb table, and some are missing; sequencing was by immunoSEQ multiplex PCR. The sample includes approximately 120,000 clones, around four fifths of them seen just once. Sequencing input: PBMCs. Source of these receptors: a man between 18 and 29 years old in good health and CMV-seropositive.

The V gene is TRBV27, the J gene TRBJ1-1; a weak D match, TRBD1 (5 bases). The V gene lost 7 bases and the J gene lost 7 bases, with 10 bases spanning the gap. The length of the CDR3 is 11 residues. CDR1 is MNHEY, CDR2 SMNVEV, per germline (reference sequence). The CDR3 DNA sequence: TGTGCCAGCATGGGGGGAAGTGAAGCTTTCTTT. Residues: CASMGGSEAFF.

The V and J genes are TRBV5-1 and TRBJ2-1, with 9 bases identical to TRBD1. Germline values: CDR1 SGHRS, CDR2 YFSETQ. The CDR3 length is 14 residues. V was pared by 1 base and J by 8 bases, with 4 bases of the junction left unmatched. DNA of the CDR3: TGCGCCAGCAGCTTGTACAGGGGGCGAGATGAGCAGTTCTTC. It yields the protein CASSLYRGRDEQFF.

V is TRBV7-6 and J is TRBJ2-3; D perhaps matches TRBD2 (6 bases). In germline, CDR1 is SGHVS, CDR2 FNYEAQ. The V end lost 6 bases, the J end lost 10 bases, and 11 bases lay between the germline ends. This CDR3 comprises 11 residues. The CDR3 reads CASSAGEAQYF. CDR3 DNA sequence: TGTGCCAGCAGTGCTGGGGAGGCGCAGTATTTT.

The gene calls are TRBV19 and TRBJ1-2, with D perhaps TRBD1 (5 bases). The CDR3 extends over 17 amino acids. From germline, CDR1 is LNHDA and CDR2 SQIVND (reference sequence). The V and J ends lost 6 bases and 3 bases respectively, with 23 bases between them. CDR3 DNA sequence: TGTGCCAGTAGGCCCGACAGCTGGCAGGGTAAGGACTATGGCTACACCTTC. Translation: CASRPDSWQGKDYGYTF. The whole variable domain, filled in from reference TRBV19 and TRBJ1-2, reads DGGITQSPKYLFRKEGQNVTLSCEQNLNHDAMYWYRQDPGQGLRLIYYSQIVNDFQKGDIAEGYSVSREKKESFPLTVTSAQKNPTAFYLCASRPDSWQGKDYGYTFGSGTRLTVV.

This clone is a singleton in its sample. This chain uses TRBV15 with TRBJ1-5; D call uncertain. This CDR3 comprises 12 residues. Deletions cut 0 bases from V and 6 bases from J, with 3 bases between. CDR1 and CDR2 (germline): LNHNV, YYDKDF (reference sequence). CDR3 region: CATSRESQPQHF. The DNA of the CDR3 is TGTGCCACCAGCAGAGAGAGTCAGCCCCAGCATTTT. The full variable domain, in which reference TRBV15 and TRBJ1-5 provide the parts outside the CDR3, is DAMVIQNPRYQVTQFGKPVTLSCSQTLNHNVMYWYQQKSSQAPKLLFHYYDKDFNNEADTPDNFQSRRPNTSFCFLDIRSPGLGDTAMYLCATSRESQPQHFGDGTRLSIL.

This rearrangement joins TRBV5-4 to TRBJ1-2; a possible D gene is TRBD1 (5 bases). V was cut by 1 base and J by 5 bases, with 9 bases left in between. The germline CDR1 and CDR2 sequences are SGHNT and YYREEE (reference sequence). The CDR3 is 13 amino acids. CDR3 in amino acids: CASSLPTVYGYTF. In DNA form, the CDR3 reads TGTGCCAGCAGCTTGCCGACAGTATATGGCTACACCTTC.

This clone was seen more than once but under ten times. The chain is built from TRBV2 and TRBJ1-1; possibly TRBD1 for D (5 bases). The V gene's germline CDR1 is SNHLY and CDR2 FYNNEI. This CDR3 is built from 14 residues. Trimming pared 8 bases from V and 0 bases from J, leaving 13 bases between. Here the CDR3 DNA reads TGTGCCAGCGTACCCAGGGTCCTGAACACTGAAGCTTTCTTT. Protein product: CASVPRVLNTEAFF.

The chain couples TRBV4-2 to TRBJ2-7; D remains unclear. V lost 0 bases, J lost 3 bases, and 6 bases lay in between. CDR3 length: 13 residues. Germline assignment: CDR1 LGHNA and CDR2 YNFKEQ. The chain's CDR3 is CASSQEQNYEQYF. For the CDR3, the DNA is TGTGCCAGCAGCCAAGAACAGAACTACGAGCAGTACTTC.

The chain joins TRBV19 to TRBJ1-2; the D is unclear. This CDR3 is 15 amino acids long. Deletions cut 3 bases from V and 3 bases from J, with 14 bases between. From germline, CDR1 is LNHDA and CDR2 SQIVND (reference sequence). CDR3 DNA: TGTGCCAGTAGTATCGCCACCTGGGAGGACTATGGCTACACCTTC. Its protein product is CASSIATWEDYGYTF.

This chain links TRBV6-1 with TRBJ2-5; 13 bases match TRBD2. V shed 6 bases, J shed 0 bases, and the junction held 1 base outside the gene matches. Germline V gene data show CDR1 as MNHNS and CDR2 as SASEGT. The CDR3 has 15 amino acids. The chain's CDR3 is CASRLAGGYQETQYF. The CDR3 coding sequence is TGTGCCAGCAGACTAGCGGGGGGGTACCAAGAGACCCAGTACTTC.

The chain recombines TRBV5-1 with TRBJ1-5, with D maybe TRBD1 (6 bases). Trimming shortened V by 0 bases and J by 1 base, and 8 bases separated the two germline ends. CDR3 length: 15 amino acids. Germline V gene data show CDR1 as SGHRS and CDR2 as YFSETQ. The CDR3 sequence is CASSLGTESNQPQHF. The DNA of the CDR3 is TGCGCCAGCAGCTTGGGGACAGAAAGCAATCAGCCCCAGCATTTT.

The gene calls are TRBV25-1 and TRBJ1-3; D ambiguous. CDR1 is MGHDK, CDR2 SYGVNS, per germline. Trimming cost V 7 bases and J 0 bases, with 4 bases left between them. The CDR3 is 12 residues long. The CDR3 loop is CASTSSGNTIYF. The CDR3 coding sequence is TGTGCCAGCACTAGCTCTGGAAACACCATATATTTT.

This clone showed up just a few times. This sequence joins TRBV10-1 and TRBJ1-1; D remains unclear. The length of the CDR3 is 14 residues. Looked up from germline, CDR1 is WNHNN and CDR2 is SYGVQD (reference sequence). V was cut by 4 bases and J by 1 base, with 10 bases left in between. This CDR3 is CASSVKTGNTEAFF. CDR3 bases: TGCGCCAGCAGTGTGAAGACGGGGAACACTGAAGCTTTCTTT.

CDR3 protein: CASLGGNTEAFF. The CDR3 DNA follows: TGTGCCAGTTTAGGGGGGAACACTGAAGCTTTCTTT. The genes are TRBV19 and TRBJ1-1; D may be TRBD1 (6 bases). CDR1 LNHDA and CDR2 SQIVND come from the germline V gene (reference sequence). With 8 bases removed from V and 1 base from J, the gap between germline ends came to 8 bases. The CDR3 spans 12 residues.

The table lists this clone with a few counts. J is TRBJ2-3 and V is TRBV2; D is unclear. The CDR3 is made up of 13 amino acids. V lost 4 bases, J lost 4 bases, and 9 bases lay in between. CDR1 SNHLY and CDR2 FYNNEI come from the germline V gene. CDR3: CASSAESADTQYF. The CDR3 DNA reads TGTGCCAGCAGTGCGGAGTCTGCAGATACGCAGTATTTT.

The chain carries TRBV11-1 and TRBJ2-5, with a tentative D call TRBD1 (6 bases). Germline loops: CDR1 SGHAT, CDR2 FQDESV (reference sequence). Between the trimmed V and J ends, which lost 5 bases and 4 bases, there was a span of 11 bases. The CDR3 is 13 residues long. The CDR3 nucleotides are TGTGCCAGCAGCCTAGGCAGGGGAGAGACCCAGTACTTC. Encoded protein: CASSLGRGETQYF.

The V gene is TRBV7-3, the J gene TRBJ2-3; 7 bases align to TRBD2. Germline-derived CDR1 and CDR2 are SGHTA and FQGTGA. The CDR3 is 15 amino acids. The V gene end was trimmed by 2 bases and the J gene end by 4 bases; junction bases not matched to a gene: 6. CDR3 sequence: CASSLLGGGADTQYF. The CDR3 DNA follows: TGTGCCAGCAGCTTATTAGGCGGGGGTGCAGATACGCAGTATTTT.

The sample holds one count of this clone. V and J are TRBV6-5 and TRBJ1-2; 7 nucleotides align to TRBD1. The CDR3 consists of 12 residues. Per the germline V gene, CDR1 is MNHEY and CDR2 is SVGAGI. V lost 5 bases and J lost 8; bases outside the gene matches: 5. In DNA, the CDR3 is TGTGCCAGCAGTCGCCAGGGGGGAGGCTACACCTTC. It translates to CASSRQGGGYTF.

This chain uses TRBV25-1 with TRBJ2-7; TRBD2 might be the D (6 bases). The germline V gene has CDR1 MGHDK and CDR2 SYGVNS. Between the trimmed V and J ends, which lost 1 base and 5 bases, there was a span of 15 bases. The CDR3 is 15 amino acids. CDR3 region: CASSELGGAGHEQYF. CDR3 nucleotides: TGTGCCAGCAGTGAATTGGGCGGGGCCGGCCACGAGCAGTACTTC.